Sequencing of this T cell receptor (beta chain) was carried out in a study of cytomegalovirus exposure and HLA in healthy donors. About this clone: Its antigen is not identified.

Trimming took off 4 bases at V and 0 bases at J, with 7 bases between the two ends. Germline V gene data show CDR1 as MNHEY and CDR2 as SMNVEV (reference sequence). The CDR3 contains 13 residues. PCR was performed using 60 Vbeta and 13 Jbeta primers. Measured with immunoSEQ multiplex PCR; TCRdb has only the in-frame clones, and not every one. The sample has approximately 98,000 clones, roughly 70% seen once. General study findings and limits: Later on, an analysis tied roughly 17,000 TCR beta sequences to HLA alleles at 0.05 false discovery rate. Segments of the TCR beta V type were, in most cases, productive about 87% or about 30% of the time in an earlier analysis.

The chain couples TRBV27 to TRBJ2-7; possible D gene TRBD1, 5 bases. The sequencing sample was made of PBMCs. The TCR was taken from a male donor in good health and CMV-seronegative. CDR3 nucleotides: TGTGCCAGCAGTTCCGGACACTCCTACGAGCAGTACTTC. It translates to CASSSGHSYEQYF.